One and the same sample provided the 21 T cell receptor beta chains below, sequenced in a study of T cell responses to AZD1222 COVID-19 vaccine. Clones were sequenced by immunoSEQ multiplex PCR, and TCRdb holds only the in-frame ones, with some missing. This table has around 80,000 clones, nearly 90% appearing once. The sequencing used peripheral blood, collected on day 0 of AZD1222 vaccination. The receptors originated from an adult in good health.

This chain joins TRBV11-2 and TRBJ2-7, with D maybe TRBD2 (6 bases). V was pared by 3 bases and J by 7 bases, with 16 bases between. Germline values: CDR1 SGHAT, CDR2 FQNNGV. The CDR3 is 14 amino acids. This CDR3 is CASSLAGSSREQYF. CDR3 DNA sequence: TGTGCCAGCAGCTTGGCCGGGAGCTCGCGGGAGCAGTACTTC. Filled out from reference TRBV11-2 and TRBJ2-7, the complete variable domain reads EAGVAQSPRYKIIEKRQSVAFWCNPISGHATLYWYQQILGQGPKLLIQFQNNGVVDDSQLPKDRFSAERLKGVDSTLKIQPAKLEDSAVYLCASSLAGSSREQYFGPGTRLTVT.

CDR3 nucleotides: TGTGCCTGGAGTGCCACCGGCAGCACTGAAGCTTTCTTT. It specifies CAWSATGSTEAFF. The gene calls are TRBV30 and TRBJ1-1, with D unclear. V lost 1 base, J lost 4 bases, and 10 bases lay in between. The CDR3 runs 13 residues. The germline V gene has CDR1 GTSNPN and CDR2 SVGIG (reference sequence).

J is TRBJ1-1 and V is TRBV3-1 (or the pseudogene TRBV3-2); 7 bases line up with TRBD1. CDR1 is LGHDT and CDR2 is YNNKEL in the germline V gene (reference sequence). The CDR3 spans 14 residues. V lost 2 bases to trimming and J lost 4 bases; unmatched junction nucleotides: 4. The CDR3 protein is CASSQQGGGTEAFF. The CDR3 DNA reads TGTGCCAGCAGCCAACAGGGGGGTGGCACTGAAGCTTTCTTT.

The CDR3, as DNA: TGTGCCAGCAGCCAAGCCAGGGATATGACACCCCTCCACTTT. Translation: CASSQARDMTPLHF. V usage is TRBV3-1 (or the pseudogene TRBV3-2) and J usage is TRBJ1-6; tentatively, D is TRBD1 (5 bases). The V gene lost 1 base and the J gene lost 11 bases, with 12 bases spanning the gap. There are 14 residues in the CDR3. Germline CDR1 reads LGHDT; CDR2 reads YNNKEL (reference sequence).

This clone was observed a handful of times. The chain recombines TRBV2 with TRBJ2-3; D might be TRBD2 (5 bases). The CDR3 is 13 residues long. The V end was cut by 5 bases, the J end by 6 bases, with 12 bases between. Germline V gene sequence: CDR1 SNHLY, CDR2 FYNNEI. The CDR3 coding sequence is TGTGCCAGCAGTCAACGGGATGTGGATACGCAGTATTTT. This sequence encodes CASSQRDVDTQYF.

The CDR3 sequence: CASSPQGDSNTGELFF. CDR3 in DNA: TGTGCCAGTAGTCCACAGGGGGACTCGAACACCGGGGAGCTGTTTTTT. The chain employs TRBV19 and TRBJ2-2; TRBD1 agrees at 8 bases. The CDR3 sequence is 16 residues long. The trim removed 5 bases at V and 0 bases at J, leaving 5 bases unmatched. Germline V gives CDR1 LNHDA, CDR2 SQIVND (reference sequence).

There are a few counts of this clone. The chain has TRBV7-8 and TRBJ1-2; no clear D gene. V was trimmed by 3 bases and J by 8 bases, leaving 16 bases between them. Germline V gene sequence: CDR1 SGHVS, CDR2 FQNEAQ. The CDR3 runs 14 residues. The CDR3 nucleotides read TGTGCCAGCAGCTTTTCGGGTGCAGGAGGGGGCTACACCTTC. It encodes CASSFSGAGGGYTF.

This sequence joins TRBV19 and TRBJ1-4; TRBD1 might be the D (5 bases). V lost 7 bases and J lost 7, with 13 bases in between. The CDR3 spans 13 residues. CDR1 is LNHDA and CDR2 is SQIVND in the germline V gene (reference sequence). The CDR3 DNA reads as TGTGCCAGTATGTTTGGGGGAAGTGAAAAACTGTTTTTT. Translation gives CASMFGGSEKLFF.

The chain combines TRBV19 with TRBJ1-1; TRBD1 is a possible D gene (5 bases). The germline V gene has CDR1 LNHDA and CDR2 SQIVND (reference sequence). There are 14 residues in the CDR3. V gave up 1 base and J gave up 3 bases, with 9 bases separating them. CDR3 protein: CASSIVGGDTEAFF. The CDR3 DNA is TGTGCCAGTAGTATAGTCGGAGGGGACACTGAAGCTTTCTTT.

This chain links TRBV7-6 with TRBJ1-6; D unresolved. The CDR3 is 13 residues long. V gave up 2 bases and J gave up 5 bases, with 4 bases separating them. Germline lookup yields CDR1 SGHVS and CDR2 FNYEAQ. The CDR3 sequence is CASSLFHNSPLHF. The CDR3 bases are TGTGCCAGCAGCTTATTCCATAATTCACCCCTCCACTTT. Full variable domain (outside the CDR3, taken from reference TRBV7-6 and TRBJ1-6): GAGVSQSPRYKVTKRGQDVALRCDPISGHVSLYWYRQALGQGPEFLTYFNYEAQQDKSGLPNDRFSAERPEGSISTLTIQRTEQRDSAMYRCASSLFHNSPLHFGNGTRLTVT.

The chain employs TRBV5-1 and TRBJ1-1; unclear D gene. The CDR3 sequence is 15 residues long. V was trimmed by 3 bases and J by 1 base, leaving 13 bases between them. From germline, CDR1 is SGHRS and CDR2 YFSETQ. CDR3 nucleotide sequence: TGCGCCAGCAGCTCAAACCCGGGCGCGAACACTGAAGCTTTCTTT. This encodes CASSSNPGANTEAFF. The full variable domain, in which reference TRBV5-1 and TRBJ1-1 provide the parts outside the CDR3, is KAGVTQTPRYLIKTRGQQVTLSCSPISGHRSVSWYQQTPGQGLQFLFEYFSETQRNKGNFPGRFSGRQFSNSRSEMNVSTLELGDSALYLCASSSNPGANTEAFFGQGTRLTVV.

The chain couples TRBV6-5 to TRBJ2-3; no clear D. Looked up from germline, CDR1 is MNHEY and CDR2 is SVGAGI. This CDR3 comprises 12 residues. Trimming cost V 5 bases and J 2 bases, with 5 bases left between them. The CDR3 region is CASSLNTDTQYF. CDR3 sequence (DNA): TGTGCCAGCAGTCTAAACACAGATACGCAGTATTTT.

CDR3 amino acids: CASSETPAGQETQYF. The CDR3 DNA reads TGTGCCAGCAGTGAAACCCCGGCAGGGCAAGAGACCCAGTACTTC. The gene calls are TRBV2 and TRBJ2-5; TRBD1 might be the D (5 bases). Germline CDR1 SNHLY, CDR2 FYNNEI. The V end lost 2 bases, the J end lost 2 bases, and 12 bases lay between the germline ends. The CDR3 sequence is 15 residues long.

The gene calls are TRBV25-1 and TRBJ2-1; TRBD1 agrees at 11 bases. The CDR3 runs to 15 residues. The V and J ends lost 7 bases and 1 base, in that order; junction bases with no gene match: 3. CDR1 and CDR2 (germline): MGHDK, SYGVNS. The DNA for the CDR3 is TGTGCCAGCATCCGGGACAGGGGGTCCTACAATGAGCAGTTCTTC. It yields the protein CASIRDRGSYNEQFF. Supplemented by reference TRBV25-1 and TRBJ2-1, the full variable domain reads EADIYQTPRYLVIGTGKKITLECSQTMGHDKMYWYQQDPGMELHLIHYSYGVNSTEKGDLSSESTVSRIRTEHFPLTLESARPSHTSQYLCASIRDRGSYNEQFFGPGTRLTVL.

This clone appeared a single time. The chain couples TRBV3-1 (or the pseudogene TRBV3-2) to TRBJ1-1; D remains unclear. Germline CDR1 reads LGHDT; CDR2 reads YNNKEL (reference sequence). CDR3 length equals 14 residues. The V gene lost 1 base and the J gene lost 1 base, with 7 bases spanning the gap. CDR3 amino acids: CASSQGFRNTEAFF. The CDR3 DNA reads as TGTGCCAGCAGCCAAGGTTTCAGGAACACTGAAGCTTTCTTT.

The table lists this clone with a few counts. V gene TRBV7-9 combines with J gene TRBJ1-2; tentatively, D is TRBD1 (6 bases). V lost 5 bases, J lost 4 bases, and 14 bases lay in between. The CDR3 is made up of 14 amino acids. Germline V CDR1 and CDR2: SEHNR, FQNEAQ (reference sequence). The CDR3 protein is CASSLQRGSYGYTF. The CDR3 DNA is TGTGCCAGCAGCCTCCAAAGGGGGAGCTATGGCTACACCTTC.

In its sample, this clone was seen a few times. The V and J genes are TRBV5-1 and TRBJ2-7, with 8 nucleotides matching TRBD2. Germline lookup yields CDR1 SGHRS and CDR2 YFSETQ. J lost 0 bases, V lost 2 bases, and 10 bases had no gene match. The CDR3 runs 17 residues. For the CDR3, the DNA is TGCGCCAGCAGCTTACGACTGAGCGGGGGCAGCTCCTACGAGCAGTACTTC. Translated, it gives CASSLRLSGGSSYEQYF.

The CDR3 region is CASSPRGGKSYNSPLHF. CDR3 nucleotide sequence: TGTGCCAGCAGCCCCCGGGGGGGGAAGTCCTATAATTCACCCCTCCACTTT. V is TRBV14 and J is TRBJ1-6, with D possibly TRBD1 on 5 matching bases. Germline V gene sequence: CDR1 SGHDN, CDR2 FVKESK. Trimming stripped 4 bases from V and 1 base from J, with 14 bases between. There are 17 residues in the CDR3.

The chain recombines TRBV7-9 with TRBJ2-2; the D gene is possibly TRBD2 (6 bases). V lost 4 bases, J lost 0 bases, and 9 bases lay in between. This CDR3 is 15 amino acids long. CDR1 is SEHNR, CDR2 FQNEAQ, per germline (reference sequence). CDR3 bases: TGTGCCAGCAGCTCGACTAGGGCGAACACCGGGGAGCTGTTTTTT. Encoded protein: CASSSTRANTGELFF.

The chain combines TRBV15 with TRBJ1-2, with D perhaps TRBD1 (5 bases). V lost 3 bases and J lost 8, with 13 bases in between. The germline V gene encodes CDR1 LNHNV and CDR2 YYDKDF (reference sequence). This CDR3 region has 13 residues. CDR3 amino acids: CATSSVGLRGYTF. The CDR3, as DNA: TGTGCCACCAGCAGCGTGGGGCTAAGGGGCTACACCTTC.

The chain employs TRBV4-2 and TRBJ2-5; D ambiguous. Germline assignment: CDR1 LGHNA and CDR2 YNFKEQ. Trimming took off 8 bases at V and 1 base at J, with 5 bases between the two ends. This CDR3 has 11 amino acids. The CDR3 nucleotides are TGTGCCAGCGGGGTCCAAGAGACCCAGTACTTC. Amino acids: CASGVQETQYF.